Included here is one T cell receptor beta chain sequence, with context. The entry originates in a study of T cell responses to AZD1222 COVID-19 vaccine. Study at large: Combined were second doses at about 4 or about 12 weeks.

Germline CDR1 SNHLY, CDR2 FYNNEI. This CDR3 has 14 amino acids. The ends were cut back, 5 bases at V and 2 bases at J, with 10 bases in the middle. Measured with immunoSEQ multiplex PCR; TCRdb has only the in-frame clones, and not every one. Of about 100,000 clones in the sample, 90% were seen once. The clonotype originates from an adult in good health. Specimen: peripheral blood, collected on day 0 of AZD1222 vaccination. This sequence joins TRBV2 and TRBJ2-1; D is ambiguous. Written as DNA, the CDR3 is TGTGCCAGCAGTCCGATGCTCCCCTACAATGAGCAGTTCTTC. This translates into CASSPMLPYNEQFF.